Sequencing of this TCR beta chain was carried out in a study of CD8+CD57+ T cells in acquired aplastic anemia. Profiling of TCR beta VDJ combinations and CDR3 sequences used genomic DNA as template. One entry per CDR3 protein results from TCRdb running MiXCR on the reads. Of approximately 300,000 distinct CDR3 sequences listed, roughly 53% are singletons. Sequenced patients had shown CD8+CD57+ cell expansion by flow cytometry. After removal of 5 bases from V and 2 bases from J, the junction contained 3 bases not matched to a gene. The CDR3 has 13 residues. The germline CDR1 and CDR2 sequences are SQVTM and ANQGSEA. This clonotype turned up a few times.

Sequencing input: sorted CD4+, CD8+, or CD8+CD57+ T cells (not recorded which) from PBMCs. This TCR came from a human donor with aplastic anemia. This rearrangement joins TRBV29-1 to TRBJ1-2; TRBD1 matches at 9 bases. This CDR3 is CSVTGTGNYGYTF. The CDR3 region has the DNA TGCAGCGTTACCGGGACAGGGAACTATGGCTACACCTTC.